What follows are 23 T cell receptor beta chains derived from one specimen sequenced in a study of blood T cell repertoires in COVID-19. The repertoire was sequenced with immunoSEQ multiplex PCR; TCRdb's copy has only in-frame clones and lacks some. The sample shows roughly 190,000 clones, 75% to 85% of them seen only once. The sequencing input was PBMCs or T cells enriched from blood (not recorded which). The receptors come from a man aged 35 to 55 who had recovered from COVID-19.

This clone appeared a few times. V usage is TRBV28 and J usage is TRBJ2-7, with TRBD2 matching over 14 bases. Germline loops: CDR1 MDHEN, CDR2 SYDVKM. The length of the CDR3 is 16 residues. Trimming at V came to 5 bases and at J to 6 bases, leaving 9 bases not matched to a gene. The DNA of the CDR3 is TGTGCCAGCAGTCCAACACACGGACTAGCGGGAGGCGAGCAGTACTTC. Its translation: CASSPTHGLAGGEQYF.

The chain is built from TRBV6-5 and TRBJ1-4, with D uncertain. The germline V and J ends were trimmed by 4 bases and 8 bases, with 14 bases remaining between them. The CDR3 runs to 14 residues. Germline V gene lookup returns CDR1 MNHEY and CDR2 SVGAGI. The CDR3 loop reads CASSSSVSGEKLFF. DNA of the CDR3: TGTGCCAGCAGTTCCTCGGTGTCGGGAGAAAAACTGTTTTTT.

The chain has TRBV5-1 and TRBJ2-5; possibly TRBD2 for D (6 bases). V lost 7 bases and J 2 bases, leaving 12 bases between the germline ends. Germline V gene data show CDR1 as SGHRS and CDR2 as YFSETQ. This CDR3 has 13 amino acids. This chain's CDR3 is CASSRDFQETQYF. The CDR3 DNA follows: TGCGCCAGCTCTCGGGACTTTCAAGAGACCCAGTACTTC.

The rearrangement joins TRBV2 to TRBJ2-3; 7 nucleotides agree with TRBD2. CDR1 SNHLY and CDR2 FYNNEI come from the germline V gene. This CDR3 is 14 amino acids long. Trimming at V came to 4 bases and at J to 4 bases, leaving 5 bases not matched to a gene. The CDR3 reads CASSGHGGADTQYF. CDR3 sequence (DNA): TGTGCCAGCAGTGGCCATGGGGGGGCAGATACGCAGTATTTT.

CDR3 DNA sequence: TGTGCCACCAGCAGAGACGGGAGAGAGACCCAGTACTTC. Protein sequence: CATSRDGRETQYF. The chain uses TRBV15 and TRBJ2-5; a weak D match, TRBD2 (6 bases). This CDR3 is built from 13 residues. Germline V gene data show CDR1 as LNHNV and CDR2 as YYDKDF (reference sequence). Trimming removed 0 bases from V and 4 bases from J, with 6 bases in between.

The chain employs TRBV21-1 and TRBJ2-7; the table's D call of TRBD1 was not tested on the DNA. TRBV21-1 is reported as a pseudogene. The CDR3 has 18 residues. The CDR3 DNA follows: TGTGCCAGCAGCCCTCTGGACAGGGATCGTCCAAGCTCCTACGAGCAGTACGTC. Translating it yields CASSPLDRDRPSSYEQYV.

The chain employs TRBV5-5 and TRBJ2-1; possible D gene TRBD2, 6 bases. The V and J ends lost 4 bases and 5 bases respectively, with 10 bases between them. CDR3 length: 13 amino acids. Germline assignment: CDR1 SGHKS and CDR2 YYEKEE (reference sequence). For the CDR3, the DNA is TGTGCCAGCAGCCTCGGGACTGACAATGAGCAGTTCTTC. The encoded protein is CASSLGTDNEQFF.

The chain has TRBV18 and TRBJ1-2, with 8 bases matching TRBD1. The trim removed 3 bases at V and 3 bases at J, leaving 3 bases unmatched. This CDR3 region has 14 residues. CDR1 and CDR2 from the germline V gene are KGHSH and LQKENI. The chain's CDR3 is CASSPRGPDYGYTF. The CDR3, as DNA: TGTGCCAGCTCACCCAGGGGGCCAGACTATGGCTACACCTTC.

The CDR3 coding sequence is TGTGCCAGCAGTTTAGTAGGGGGAAACACTGAAGCTTTCTTT. Residues: CASSLVGGNTEAFF. The gene calls are TRBV28 and TRBJ1-1, with a weak D call TRBD1 (6 bases). Germline-derived CDR1 and CDR2 are MDHEN and SYDVKM. V lost 2 bases to trimming and J lost 2 bases, with 9 bases between them. The CDR3 spans 14 residues.

The chain employs TRBV7-8 and TRBJ2-7, with 11 bases lining up with TRBD2. The germline V gene encodes CDR1 SGHVS and CDR2 FQNEAQ. The CDR3 contains 15 residues. The ends lost 5 bases at V and 3 bases at J; junction bases unmatched: 6. The CDR3 region is CASSPQLAGGYEQYF. The DNA for the CDR3 is TGTGCCAGCAGCCCGCAGCTAGCGGGAGGCTACGAGCAGTACTTC.

The chain carries TRBV19 and TRBJ2-5, with 9 bases identical to TRBD2. The V gene's germline CDR1 is LNHDA and CDR2 SQIVND (reference sequence). V lost 3 bases to trimming and J lost 5 bases; unmatched junction nucleotides: 10. The CDR3 totals 16 residues. This CDR3 reads CASSIGIAGEGETQYF. Written as DNA, the CDR3 is TGTGCCAGTAGTATCGGGATAGCGGGAGAAGGGGAGACCCAGTACTTC.

V gene TRBV3-1 (or the pseudogene TRBV3-2) combines with J gene TRBJ2-1; TRBD2 matches 10 bases. Germline V lookup: CDR1 LGHDT, CDR2 YNNKEL (reference sequence). The CDR3 totals 21 residues. With 4 bases clipped from V and 2 bases from J, the junction kept 20 bases outside the gene matches. The CDR3 reads CASSRDAYSGRTPGPYNEQFF. The CDR3 bases are TGTGCCAGCAGCCGCGACGCTTATAGCGGGAGGACCCCTGGTCCCTACAATGAGCAGTTCTTC.

The J gene is TRBJ2-1, the V gene TRBV12-3 or TRBV12-4; TRBD2 aligns across 7 bases. With 2 bases clipped from V and 7 bases from J, the junction kept 2 bases outside the gene matches. The CDR3 is made up of 13 amino acids. CDR3 coding DNA: TGTGCCAGCAGTTTAAGGCGGGGGAATGAGCAGTTCTTC. Encoded protein: CASSLRRGNEQFF.

V gene TRBV10-1 combines with J gene TRBJ2-7; 7 nucleotides match TRBD1. V was pared by 3 bases and J by 2 bases, with 13 bases of the junction left unmatched. Germline CDR1 reads WNHNN; CDR2 reads SYGVQD (reference sequence). This CDR3 spans 17 amino acids. For the CDR3, the DNA is TGCGCCAGCAGTGAAGGCAGGGGGATGCTTGGTACCTACGAGCAGTACTTC. Translating gives CASSEGRGMLGTYEQYF.

CDR3 in DNA: TGTGCCAGCAGCTTAGCAGCGCATAGTCAGCCCCAGCATTTT. It encodes CASSLAAHSQPQHF. This sequence joins TRBV7-8 and TRBJ1-5; D remains ambiguous. The V and J ends lost 0 bases and 6 bases respectively, with 9 bases between them. The germline gives CDR1 SGHVS, CDR2 FQNEAQ. The CDR3 runs to 14 residues.

The rearrangement joins TRBV6-5 to TRBJ2-5; a weak D match, TRBD1 (6 bases). V gave up 6 bases and J gave up 2 bases, with 13 bases separating them. This CDR3 spans 14 amino acids. CDR1 is MNHEY and CDR2 is SVGAGI in the germline V gene. CDR3 nucleotide sequence: TGTGCCAGCAGGGACAGAGAATGGCAAGAGACCCAGTACTTC. It specifies CASRDREWQETQYF.

The chain recombines TRBV5-1 with TRBJ1-5; D unclear. V gave up 2 bases and J gave up 5 bases, with 8 bases separating them. The CDR3 is made up of 13 amino acids. Per germline, CDR1 SGHRS and CDR2 YFSETQ. The CDR3 sequence is CASSFAADQPQHF. As DNA, the CDR3 is TGCGCCAGCAGCTTTGCGGCCGATCAGCCCCAGCATTTT.

The chain recombines TRBV6-6 with TRBJ1-2; perhaps TRBD1 as D (6 bases). V lost 5 bases to trimming and J lost 8 bases, with 18 bases between them. There are 14 residues in the CDR3. CDR1 and CDR2 (germline): MNHNY, SVGAGI (reference sequence). CDR3 in DNA: TGTGCCAGCAGTCGCCCCAGGGGAGAGGGAGGCTACACCTTC. Protein sequence: CASSRPRGEGGYTF.

This chain links TRBV3-1 (or the pseudogene TRBV3-2) with TRBJ2-5; TRBD2 might be the D (6 bases). V was cut by 3 bases and J by 4 bases, with 9 bases left in between. The CDR3 totals 13 residues. Germline V lookup: CDR1 LGHDT, CDR2 YNNKEL (reference sequence). CDR3 bases: TGTGCCAGCAGCCAGGAGGGAGGAGAGACCCAGTACTTC. Protein sequence: CASSQEGGETQYF.

The chain recombines TRBV3-1 (or the pseudogene TRBV3-2) with TRBJ2-2, with no clear D. The CDR3 runs to 14 residues. V lost 4 bases, J lost 1 base, and 7 bases lay in between. Germline values: CDR1 LGHDT, CDR2 YNNKEL (reference sequence). CDR3 nucleotide sequence: TGTGCCAGCAGCCCCACGGTGAACACCGGGGAGCTGTTTTTT. The encoded protein is CASSPTVNTGELFF.

This sequence joins TRBV4-1 and TRBJ1-2, with a possible D match to TRBD1 (6 bases). Germline V lookup: CDR1 MGHRA, CDR2 YSYEKL. The germline V and J ends were trimmed by 0 bases and 8 bases, with 19 bases remaining between them. This CDR3 is 16 amino acids long. The CDR3 protein is CASSQDASRGRRGYTF. CDR3 in DNA: TGCGCCAGCAGCCAAGACGCGTCCAGGGGTAGAAGGGGCTACACCTTC.

This clone showed up just a few times. The rearrangement links TRBV11-2 to TRBJ1-2, with D possibly being TRBD1 (5 bases). The CDR3 has 14 residues. Trimming removed 5 bases at V and 2 bases at J, with 12 bases between. The germline gives CDR1 SGHAT, CDR2 FQNNGV. CDR3 sequence (DNA): TGTGCCAGCAGCCCTTGGGGGGGGAACTATGGCTACACCTTC. Translating it yields CASSPWGGNYGYTF.

The J gene is TRBJ2-1, the V gene TRBV3-1 (or the pseudogene TRBV3-2), with a weak D call TRBD1 (6 bases). The V gene's germline CDR1 is LGHDT and CDR2 YNNKEL (reference sequence). There are 17 residues in the CDR3. The germline V and J ends were trimmed by 4 bases and 5 bases, with 21 bases remaining between them. CDR3 amino acids: CASSPLGQYEVNNEQFF. DNA for the CDR3: TGTGCCAGCAGCCCGCTGGGACAATACGAAGTCAACAATGAGCAGTTCTTC.